Listed here are 13 T cell receptor beta chains from one sample, sequenced in a study of T cell responses to AZD1222 COVID-19 vaccine (dated by TCRdb to 2020 to 2023). The time point label, read with the paper, signifies: about 28 days (+/-7) after the second vaccine dose. The library was made by the immunoSEQ multiplex PCR assay. TCRdb limited this immuneACCESS table to in-frame rearrangements with V and J called. A share of clones is missing; checked studies link under half to unresolved V genes, and the rest is unexplained. The table for this sample lists 150,000 to 200,000 clones; just over 90% of them were counted only once. Of the sample, over 1% is held by the ten largest clones. This specimen was peripheral blood, taken 28 days after the second AZD1222 dose. Receptor source: an adult who received the AZD1222 COVID-19 vaccine.

This chain links TRBV19 with TRBJ1-1; no reliable D call. Germline V gene data show CDR1 as LNHDA and CDR2 as SQIVND (reference sequence). The CDR3 contains 17 residues. V was shortened by 2 bases and J by 1 base, with 17 bases between the two germline ends. The CDR3 DNA sequence: TGTGCCAGTAGTATAATAAGTGGGCGGGCAGCGAACACTGAAGCTTTCTTT. This codes for CASSIISGRAANTEAFF.

The chain is built from TRBV19 and TRBJ1-2; 8 bases map to TRBD1. Unmatched junction bases numbered 7, after V lost 6 bases and J lost 1 base. CDR3 length: 15 residues. Germline V lookup: CDR1 LNHDA, CDR2 SQIVND (reference sequence). CDR3 DNA: TGTGCCAGTAGGCAACAGGGGGGGCATAACTATGGCTACACCTTC. Its translation is CASRQQGGHNYGYTF.

The V call is TRBV24-1, the J call TRBJ2-2; D may correspond to TRBD1 or TRBD2 (5 bases each). CDR3 size: 14 residues. From germline, CDR1 is KGHDR and CDR2 SFDVKD. Trimming stripped 5 bases from V and 6 bases from J, with 12 bases between. CDR3 protein: CATSAPGPPGELFF. CDR3 nucleotides: TGTGCCACCAGTGCCCCGGGGCCACCCGGGGAGCTGTTTTTT.

V and J are TRBV12-3 or TRBV12-4 and TRBJ1-2, with D possibly TRBD1 on 5 matching bases. This CDR3 has 13 amino acids. With 6 bases removed from V and 0 bases from J, the gap between germline ends came to 8 bases. The CDR3 loop is CASRTGPNYGYTF. DNA for the CDR3: TGTGCCAGCAGAACGGGGCCTAACTATGGCTACACCTTC.

The chain carries TRBV28 and TRBJ1-2; a possible D gene is TRBD1 (6 bases). Per germline, CDR1 MDHEN and CDR2 SYDVKM. Deletions cut 1 base from V and 3 bases from J, with 9 bases between. The CDR3 sequence is 14 residues long. CDR3 coding DNA: TGTGCCAGCAGTTTATCAGGGGTATACTATGGCTACACCTTC. The encoded protein is CASSLSGVYYGYTF.

This clone came up once. The chain couples TRBV6-1 to TRBJ2-1; D not resolved. This CDR3 is 13 amino acids long. Per germline, CDR1 MNHNS and CDR2 SASEGT. The V end lost 3 bases, the J end lost 9 bases, and 12 bases lay between the germline ends. The CDR3 sequence is CASSDGRVGEQFF. The CDR3 region has the DNA TGTGCCAGCAGTGACGGAAGGGTAGGTGAGCAGTTCTTC.

J is TRBJ2-6 and V is TRBV7-3; possibly TRBD2 for D (6 bases). Germline values: CDR1 SGHTA, CDR2 FQGTGA. V lost 0 bases to trimming and J lost 0 bases, with 9 bases between them. The CDR3 consists of 17 residues. CDR3 DNA: TGTGCCAGCAGCTTAACAGGCGGGATCTCTGGGGCCAACGTCCTGACTTTC. This sequence encodes CASSLTGGISGANVLTF.

This rearrangement joins TRBV28 to TRBJ1-1; the D is unclear. The germline V gene has CDR1 MDHEN and CDR2 SYDVKM. The CDR3 consists of 14 residues. The V and J ends lost 7 bases and 0 bases respectively, with 12 bases between them. The CDR3 spells CASKMGSMNTEAFF. The CDR3 bases are TGTGCCAGCAAGATGGGCAGCATGAACACTGAAGCTTTCTTT.

The gene calls are TRBV3-1 (or the pseudogene TRBV3-2) and TRBJ1-1; a weak D match, TRBD1 (5 bases). Germline CDR1 reads LGHDT; CDR2 reads YNNKEL (reference sequence). This CDR3 has 12 residues. V lost 6 bases and J lost 4, with 9 bases in between. In DNA, the CDR3 is TGTGCCAGCAGGCAGGGTGGCACTGAAGCTTTCTTT. Translated, it gives CASRQGGTEAFF.

The chain has TRBV19 and TRBJ1-1; D is possibly TRBD1 (6 bases). The V and J ends lost 4 bases and 1 base respectively, with 10 bases between them. The V gene's germline CDR1 is LNHDA and CDR2 SQIVND (reference sequence). CDR3 length equals 14 residues. Here the CDR3 DNA reads TGTGCCAGTAGTACGGACAGCCGGAACACTGAAGCTTTCTTT. As protein: CASSTDSRNTEAFF.

This clone was observed a handful of times. This sequence joins TRBV28 and TRBJ1-1, with D uncertain. Trimming took off 2 bases at V and 2 bases at J, with 3 bases between the two ends. The CDR3 length is 12 residues. Germline loops: CDR1 MDHEN, CDR2 SYDVKM. The CDR3: CASSLSNTEAFF. CDR3 bases: TGTGCCAGCAGTTTAAGTAACACTGAAGCTTTCTTT.

The J gene is TRBJ2-1, the V gene TRBV10-1; 9 nucleotides line up with TRBD2. Losses at the gene ends were 3 bases for V and 11 bases for J; bases not matched to a gene: 14. The germline gives CDR1 WNHNN, CDR2 SYGVQD (reference sequence). The CDR3 consists of 16 residues. The DNA of the CDR3 is TGCGCCAGCAGTGATCCCCGTGGTAGCGGGAGAGTGAAGCAGTTCTTC. Protein sequence: CASSDPRGSGRVKQFF.

The chain joins TRBV9 to TRBJ2-7, with unresolved D. The V and J ends lost 4 bases and 0 bases respectively, with 14 bases between them. Germline-derived CDR1 and CDR2 are SGDLS and YYNGEE. This CDR3 comprises 15 residues. CDR3: CASSTSGSTSYEQYF. CDR3 bases: TGTGCCAGCAGCACATCTGGGTCAACCTCCTACGAGCAGTACTTC.